These 14 T cell receptor beta chains originate from one sample sequenced in a study of CD8+CD57+ T cells in acquired aplastic anemia (dated by TCRdb to the late 2010s). TCRdb shows the sequencer as Illumina HiSeq 2000. Profiling of TCR beta VDJ combinations and CDR3 sequences used genomic DNA as the template. Starting from the raw public reads, TCRdb applied fastp trimming at Q25, assembled clones with MiXCR and retained in-frame beta chains. Identical CDR3 proteins give one entry, which carries the most common genes and DNA. The sample records around 430,000 distinct CDR3 sequences, around a third of which are singletons. Around 0.82% of the sample lies in the top ten. The patients picked for sequencing were ones in whom flow cytometry had shown an expansion of CD8+CD57+ cells. Sequenced input: sorted CD4+, CD8+, or CD8+CD57+ T cells (not recorded which) from PBMCs. These receptors originate from a human donor with aplastic anemia.

The sample holds a few counts of this clonotype. V usage is TRBV20-1 and J usage is TRBJ2-7, with 8 bases lining up with TRBD2. The last part of the DNA fits TRBJ2-1 better; the J call may be wrong. In germline, CDR1 is DFQATT, CDR2 SNEGSKA (reference sequence). The CDR3 totals 14 residues. In DNA, the CDR3 is TGCAGTGCTACATCGGGGGGGCCTCTGGTTGAGCAGTTCTTC. Translated: CSATSGGPLVEQFF.

In the case of this clonotype: Germline is not matched at one junction end, which may reflect a read error. V is TRBV24-1 and J is TRBJ2-7; TRBD1 aligns across 9 bases. The CDR3 consists of 14 residues. From germline, CDR1 is KGHDR and CDR2 SFDVKD. The CDR3 spells CASSDGTGYHEQYF. Written as DNA, the CDR3 is TGTGCCAGCAGTGATGGGACAGGGTACCACGAGCAGTACTTC.

In the case of this clonotype: The CDR3 does not close with the conserved phenylalanine or tryptophan, likely indicating a read error. The gene calls are TRBV10-1 and TRBJ1-5; possible D gene TRBD1, 6 bases. Germline V CDR1 and CDR2: WNHNN, SYGVQD (reference sequence). This CDR3 contains 14 residues. Between the trimmed V and J ends, which lost 6 bases and 4 bases, there was a span of 13 bases. As DNA, the CDR3 is TGCGCCAGCAGCGATGGGGGCATAAATCAGCCCCAGCATCTT. Residues: CASSDGGINQPQHL.

As regards this clonotype: The conserved closing phenylalanine or tryptophan is absent in this CDR3, likely reflecting a read error. The DNA is left out, because the CDR3 cannot be placed on it with certainty; the CDR3 is given as TCRdb lists it. The chain couples TRBV19 to TRBJ2-1; the D call of TRBD1 is as the table states it, not checked on the DNA. Ends included, the CDR3 has 11 residues. Germline CDR1 and CDR2: LNHDA and SQIVND (reference sequence). The CDR3 here is CASSIDQGPDV.

This clonotype was found many times. The chain couples TRBV20-1 to TRBJ1-1, with TRBD1 matching 7 bases. Losses at the gene ends were 7 bases for V and 4 bases for J; bases not matched to a gene: 9. CDR1 and CDR2 (germline): DFQATT, SNEGSKA (reference sequence). CDR3 length equals 13 residues. The CDR3 DNA is TGCAGTGTTAGGGGGCAGGGGCCCACTGAAGCTTTCTTT. Amino acids: CSVRGQGPTEAFF.

V and J are TRBV25-1 and TRBJ1-3, with D unclear. The CDR3 loop spans 16 amino acids. Looked up from germline, CDR1 is MGHDK and CDR2 is SYGVNS. Trimming stripped 6 bases from V and 1 base from J, with 16 bases between. The CDR3 here is CASSGLARGSGNTIYF. The CDR3 bases are TGTGCCAGCAGCGGCCTCGCGCGGGGTTCTGGAAACACCATATATTTT.

This clonotype was recorded a few times. The chain couples TRBV10-3 to TRBJ2-3, with D tentatively TRBD1 (7 bases). The ends were cut back, 4 bases at V and 0 bases at J, with 11 bases in the middle. The CDR3 sequence is 15 residues long. CDR1 ENHRY and CDR2 SYGVKD come from the germline V gene. The CDR3 here is CAISGTGLSTDTQYF. The CDR3 DNA follows: TGTGCCATCAGTGGGACAGGACTAAGCACAGATACGCAGTATTTT.

A word on this clonotype: With a much larger clone just one base away, this may be a read error. The CDR3 reads CATFEALDHGYTF. The CDR3 bases are TGTGCCACCTTTGAAGCTCTGGACCATGGCTACACCTTC. The genes are TRBV6-4 and TRBJ1-2; D is undetermined. V lost 10 bases and J 6 bases, leaving 18 bases between the germline ends. From germline, CDR1 is MRHNA and CDR2 SNTAGT. The CDR3 length is 13 residues.

This clonotype was counted at least ten times. This chain links TRBV30 with TRBJ2-7; 7 nucleotides align to TRBD1. The CDR3 covers 13 residues. Germline V lookup: CDR1 GTSNPN, CDR2 SVGIG (reference sequence). The ends lost 3 bases at V and 5 bases at J; junction bases unmatched: 7. The CDR3 coding sequence is TGTGCCTGGAGGCTGTCGGGACAGAACGAGCAGTACTTC. Translation gives CAWRLSGQNEQYF.

This clonotype has just one count. The chain employs TRBV11-2 and TRBJ2-3, with 13 nucleotides matching TRBD2. The germline V gene has CDR1 SGHAT and CDR2 FQNNGV. The V gene end was trimmed by 6 bases and the J gene end by 6 bases; junction bases not matched to a gene: 6. This CDR3 contains 15 residues. CDR3 coding DNA: TGTGCCAGCAGTCCACTAGCGGGGGGGCTGGATACGCAGTATTTT. Translation: CASSPLAGGLDTQYF.

This clonotype turned up a few times. The V and J genes are TRBV30 and TRBJ1-2; unclear D gene. The V gene's germline CDR1 is GTSNPN and CDR2 SVGIG (reference sequence). Trimming stripped 7 bases from V and 2 bases from J, with 14 bases between. The CDR3 is made up of 13 amino acids. The CDR3 coding sequence is TGTGCCTCCCGGATGTCGGTCAACTATGGCTACACCTTC. It translates to CASRMSVNYGYTF.

This clonotype was detected many times. CDR3 sequence reads: CATSDLGSGTEETQYF. The CDR3, as DNA: TGTGCCACCAGTGATTTGGGATCCGGGACAGAAGAGACCCAGTACTTC. This rearrangement joins TRBV24-1 to TRBJ2-5; 7 bases match TRBD1. V shed 0 bases and J 3 bases; nucleotides not matched to a gene: 6. The CDR3 totals 16 residues. The germline V gene encodes CDR1 KGHDR and CDR2 SFDVKD.

The chain couples TRBV5-1 to TRBJ1-5; possible D gene TRBD1, 5 bases. Germline loops: CDR1 SGHRS, CDR2 YFSETQ. The V and J ends lost 4 bases and 7 bases respectively, with 21 bases between them. This CDR3 has 16 residues. CDR3 loop: CASSRDSAPGGQPQHF. The CDR3 DNA is TGCGCCAGCAGCAGGGACTCCGCCCCGGGCGGACAGCCCCAGCATTTT.

This clonotype was observed a few times. This chain joins TRBV6-4 and TRBJ2-1; possible D gene TRBD1, 5 bases. The CDR3 consists of 14 residues. CDR1 is MRHNA, CDR2 SNTAGT, per germline. The ends were cut back, 5 bases at V and 6 bases at J, with 14 bases in the middle. The CDR3 DNA reads as TGTGCCAGCAGTCGGTTAGCTGGGGCCAATGAGCAGTTCTTC. Protein product: CASSRLAGANEQFF.